Listed below are T cell receptor beta chains from one sample, sequenced in a study of T cells after yellow fever vaccination. TCRdb re-called the 5' RACE reads through MiXCR, storing one row per CDR3 protein. The sample includes about 220,000 distinct CDR3 sequences, less than 3.5% seen only once; the top ten take 3.2%. This material consisted of CD4+ T cells sorted from PBMCs, taken 10 days after the yellow fever booster vaccination. The receptors shown here come from a man aged 18 to 30 who received the YFV17D yellow fever vaccine. The CDR3 runs from the conserved cysteine through the conserved F or W. D genes are given only for firm matches. Size is stated for part of the rows, as once, few or many counts, or as a class when the clone is expanded.

CDR3aa: CATSESSAGEKLFF
CDR3nt: TGTGCCACCAGTGAGAGCTCCGCGGGGGAAAAACTGTTTTTT
abundance: few
v_gene: TRBV24-1
j_gene: TRBJ1-4
d_gene: -

CDR3aa: CASSLDRGRDTEAFF
CDR3nt: TGTGCCAGCAGCTTAGACAGGGGGCGCGACACTGAAGCTTTCTTT
abundance: many
v_gene: TRBV7-2
j_gene: TRBJ1-1
d_gene: TRBD1

CDR3aa: CASSFGGPQHF
CDR3nt: TGTGCCAGCAGTTTCGGTGGTCCCCAGCATTTT
abundance: -
v_gene: TRBV28
j_gene: TRBJ1-5
d_gene: -

CDR3aa: CASSSGSNEKLFF
CDR3nt: TGTGCCAGCAGCTCCGGATCTAATGAAAAACTGTTTTTT
abundance: many
v_gene: TRBV7-9
j_gene: TRBJ1-4
d_gene: -

CDR3aa: CAIRDWNQPQHF
CDR3nt: TGTGCCATTAGGGATTGGAATCAGCCCCAGCATTTT
abundance: -
v_gene: TRBV10-3
j_gene: TRBJ1-5
d_gene: -

CDR3aa: CASSKVYVDDRGLNEQFF
CDR3nt: TGTGCCAGCAGCAAAGTTTACGTAGACGACAGGGGGTTAAATGAGCAGTTCTTC
abundance: many
v_gene: TRBV21-1
j_gene: TRBJ2-1
d_gene: -

CDR3aa: CASKGGPFSGNTIYF
CDR3nt: TGTGCCAGCAAGGGGGGACCGTTCAGTGGAAACACCATATATTTT
abundance: many
v_gene: TRBV5-6
j_gene: TRBJ1-3
d_gene: -

CDR3aa: CASSWEGGSEAFF
CDR3nt: TGCGCCAGCAGCTGGGAAGGGGGCAGTGAAGCTTTCTTT
abundance: -
v_gene: TRBV5-1
j_gene: TRBJ1-1
d_gene: TRBD1

CDR3aa: CASSSSPGQQETQYF
CDR3nt: TGCGCCAGCAGCTCGTCGCCGGGACAGCAAGAGACCCAGTACTTC
abundance: many
v_gene: TRBV5-1
j_gene: TRBJ2-5
d_gene: TRBD1

CDR3aa: CASNEGTEAFF
CDR3nt: TGCGCCAGCAATGAGGGCACTGAAGCTTTCTTT
abundance: many
v_gene: TRBV5-1
j_gene: TRBJ1-1
d_gene: -

CDR3aa: CASRPHRFAAAANEKLFF
CDR3nt: TGTGCCAGCAGACCACACCGATTCGCGGCCGCGGCTAATGAAAAACTGTTTTTT
abundance: many
v_gene: TRBV12-3/TRBV12-4
j_gene: TRBJ1-4
d_gene: -

CDR3aa: CASSGEGVWEETQYF
CDR3nt: TGTGCCAGCTCAGGCGAGGGGGTCTGGGAAGAGACCCAGTACTTC
abundance: many
v_gene: TRBV18
j_gene: TRBJ2-5
d_gene: -

CDR3aa: CASSLPGHFSGANVLTF
CDR3nt: TGCGCCAGCAGCTTACCGGGACACTTCTCTGGGGCCAACGTCCTGACTTTC
abundance: -
v_gene: TRBV5-1
j_gene: TRBJ2-6
d_gene: -

CDR3aa: CASSLGTGSYEQYF
CDR3nt: TGTGCCAGCAGCTTAGGGACAGGGTCCTACGAGCAGTACTTC
abundance: many
v_gene: TRBV7-2
j_gene: TRBJ2-7
d_gene: TRBD1

CDR3aa: CSARDSRGGNQPQHF
CDR3nt: TGCAGTGCTAGAGATAGCAGGGGCGGCAATCAGCCCCAGCATTTT
abundance: many
v_gene: TRBV20-1
j_gene: TRBJ1-5
d_gene: -

CDR3aa: CAISESLGRAGDGYTF
CDR3nt: TGTGCCATCAGTGAGTCCCTGGGGAGGGCTGGCGATGGCTACACCTTC
abundance: many
v_gene: TRBV10-3
j_gene: TRBJ1-2
d_gene: -

CDR3aa: CASPPLLAGGILFF
CDR3nt: TGTGCCAGCCCCCCACTACTAGCGGGGGGGATCTTGTTCTTC
abundance: -
v_gene: TRBV7-9
j_gene: TRBJ2-1
d_gene: TRBD2

CDR3aa: CASSLAAGIRLDEQYF
CDR3nt: TGTGCCAGCAGTTTAGCTGCGGGAATTAGGTTGGACGAGCAGTACTTC
abundance: -
v_gene: TRBV12-3/TRBV12-4
j_gene: TRBJ2-7
d_gene: -

CDR3aa: CSVGRGLAGRDTQYF
CDR3nt: TGCAGCGTTGGACGGGGACTAGCGGGGAGAGATACGCAGTATTTT
abundance: -
v_gene: TRBV29-1
j_gene: TRBJ2-3
d_gene: TRBD2

CDR3aa: CASSQFVGTDTQYF
CDR3nt: TGTGCCAGCTCCCAATTCGTTGGCACAGATACGCAGTATTTT
abundance: many
v_gene: TRBV7-2
j_gene: TRBJ2-3
d_gene: -

CDR3aa: CASSLEAPGANVLTF
CDR3nt: TGTGCCAGCAGCTTAGAAGCTCCTGGGGCCAACGTCCTGACTTTC
abundance: few
v_gene: TRBV7-2
j_gene: TRBJ2-6
d_gene: -

CDR3aa: CASSLYPIEETQYF
CDR3nt: TGTGCCAGCAGCTTATACCCTATCGAAGAGACCCAGTACTTC
abundance: -
v_gene: TRBV7-2
j_gene: TRBJ2-5
d_gene: -

CDR3aa: CASSFGAGQSDTQYF
CDR3nt: TGTGCCAGCAGTTTTGGTGCGGGACAGTCAGATACGCAGTATTTT
abundance: many
v_gene: TRBV12-3/TRBV12-4
j_gene: TRBJ2-3
d_gene: -

CDR3aa: CASSPRQGELNTEAFF
CDR3nt: TGTGCCAGCTCACCACGGCAGGGGGAACTGAACACTGAAGCTTTCTTT
abundance: many
v_gene: TRBV18
j_gene: TRBJ1-1
d_gene: TRBD1

CDR3aa: CASSPFGDTGELFF
CDR3nt: TGCGCCAGCAGCCCCTTCGGGGACACCGGGGAGCTGTTTTTT
abundance: many
v_gene: TRBV4-3
j_gene: TRBJ2-2
d_gene: -

CDR3aa: CASSLRPAGTDTQYF
CDR3nt: TGTGCCAGCAGCTTAAGGCCGGCGGGCACAGATACGCAGTATTTT
abundance: many
v_gene: TRBV7-7
j_gene: TRBJ2-3
d_gene: -

CDR3aa: CASSFTGLTEAFF
CDR3nt: TGCGCCAGCAGCTTTACAGGATTAACTGAAGCTTTCTTT
abundance: -
v_gene: TRBV5-1
j_gene: TRBJ1-1
d_gene: -

CDR3aa: CASSPGHYEQYF
CDR3nt: TGCGCCAGCAGCCCCGGACACTACGAGCAGTACTTC
abundance: many
v_gene: TRBV5-1
j_gene: TRBJ2-7
d_gene: -

CDR3aa: CASSLRTGAGTDTQYF
CDR3nt: TGTGCCAGCAGTTTAAGGACGGGGGCCGGCACAGATACGCAGTATTTT
abundance: many
v_gene: TRBV12-3/TRBV12-4
j_gene: TRBJ2-3
d_gene: -

CDR3aa: CASSGGFTGELFF
CDR3nt: TGTGCCAGCAGTGGAGGATTTACCGGGGAGCTGTTTTTT
abundance: -
v_gene: TRBV9
j_gene: TRBJ2-2
d_gene: -

CDR3aa: CASAEQGVTSPLHF
CDR3nt: TGTGCCAGTGCAGAACAGGGGGTCACTTCACCCCTCCACTTT
abundance: many
v_gene: TRBV7-3
j_gene: TRBJ1-6
d_gene: TRBD1

CDR3aa: CSARDRAGGPYNEQFF
CDR3nt: TGCAGTGCTAGAGATCGCGCAGGGGGGCCCTACAATGAGCAGTTCTTC
abundance: many
v_gene: TRBV20-1
j_gene: TRBJ2-1
d_gene: -

CDR3aa: CATRATGDTDTQYF
CDR3nt: TGTGCCACCAGGGCGACAGGGGATACAGATACGCAGTATTTT
abundance: many
v_gene: TRBV24-1
j_gene: TRBJ2-3
d_gene: TRBD1

CDR3aa: CASSLSRGNHGYTF
CDR3nt: TGTGCCAGCAGCCTCTCGAGGGGCAATCATGGCTACACCTTC
abundance: -
v_gene: TRBV12-3/TRBV12-4
j_gene: TRBJ1-2
d_gene: -

CDR3aa: CSVIPGGGDQPQHF
CDR3nt: TGCAGCGTTATCCCGGGGGGGGGAGATCAGCCCCAGCATTTT
abundance: many
v_gene: TRBV29-1
j_gene: TRBJ1-5
d_gene: -

CDR3aa: CSAGAGLAATDTQYF
CDR3nt: TGCAGTGCTGGGGCGGGACTAGCGGCCACAGATACGCAGTATTTT
abundance: few
v_gene: TRBV20-1
j_gene: TRBJ2-3
d_gene: TRBD2

CDR3aa: CSARDQGGKLFF
CDR3nt: TGCAGTGCTAGGGACCAAGGGGGAAAACTGTTTTTT
abundance: many
v_gene: TRBV20-1
j_gene: TRBJ1-4
d_gene: -

CDR3aa: CASSKGPSDRGETQYF
CDR3nt: TGCGCCAGCAGCAAGGGGCCCTCTGACAGGGGCGAGACCCAGTACTTC
abundance: -
v_gene: TRBV5-1
j_gene: TRBJ2-5
d_gene: TRBD1

CDR3aa: CASSLFQGAYEQYF
CDR3nt: TGTGCCAGCAGTTTATTTCAGGGGGCGTACGAGCAGTACTTC
abundance: -
v_gene: TRBV12-3/TRBV12-4
j_gene: TRBJ2-7
d_gene: TRBD1

CDR3aa: CASSSPGGTGSGYTF
CDR3nt: TGTGCCAGCAGCTCACCGGGCGGGACAGGGTCTGGCTACACCTTC
abundance: many
v_gene: TRBV7-2
j_gene: TRBJ1-2
d_gene: TRBD1

CDR3aa: CSAAGARYNEQFF
CDR3nt: TGCAGTGCCGCAGGGGCAAGGTACAATGAGCAGTTCTTC
abundance: many
v_gene: TRBV20-1
j_gene: TRBJ2-1
d_gene: -

CDR3aa: CASSPVVAGGNIQYF
CDR3nt: TGTGCCAGCAGCCCTGTCGTCGCGGGGGGGAACATTCAGTACTTC
abundance: many
v_gene: TRBV3-1
j_gene: TRBJ2-4
d_gene: TRBD2

CDR3aa: CASSFDPGSYNEQFF
CDR3nt: TGTGCCAGCAGTTTTGATCCGGGCTCCTACAATGAGCAGTTCTTC
abundance: -
v_gene: TRBV12-3/TRBV12-4
j_gene: TRBJ2-1
d_gene: -

CDR3aa: CASSFRGSIQYF
CDR3nt: TGTGCCAGCAGCTTCCGGGGGAGCATTCAGTACTTC
abundance: many
v_gene: TRBV5-5
j_gene: TRBJ2-4
d_gene: -

CDR3aa: CASSQARGLGSYGYTF
CDR3nt: TGTGCCAGCAGCCAGGCTAGGGGGCTGGGCTCCTATGGCTACACCTTC
abundance: -
v_gene: TRBV3-1
j_gene: TRBJ1-2
d_gene: TRBD1

CDR3aa: CASKSTLNTEAFF
CDR3nt: TGTGCCAGCAAATCTACCCTGAACACTGAAGCTTTCTTT
abundance: few
v_gene: TRBV27
j_gene: TRBJ1-1
d_gene: -

CDR3aa: CASSLISGGTEAFF
CDR3nt: TGTGCCAGCAGCTTAATCTCAGGGGGTACTGAAGCTTTCTTT
abundance: many
v_gene: TRBV7-8
j_gene: TRBJ1-1
d_gene: TRBD1